The sample holds one count of the clone carrying this T cell receptor (beta chain). V dropped 7 bases and J dropped 4 bases, with 19 bases sitting between them. The CDR3 runs to 15 residues. In germline, CDR1 is SNHLY, CDR2 FYNNEI. Methods used by the authors: Counts of nucleated cells, estimated from reference gene primer amplification, were obtained. Clones were read by immunoSEQ multiplex PCR, and TCRdb kept only the in-frame ones, dropping some. From that table come the V and J calls and clone size; the DNA was used to work out D and trimming. Of approximately 220,000 clones in the sample, under 90% were seen once. The sample comes from a study of blood T cell repertoires in COVID-19. At the level of the study: COVID-19 samples, acute and convalescent, were from the United States, Italy and Spain. From T cells, B-cell-depleted T cells, or PBMCs came the material, which was cDNA or gDNA.

The sequence was collected from a woman aged 55-69 years who had recovered from COVID-19. The rearrangement uses TRBV2 and TRBJ1-1; D possibly corresponds to TRBD1 (5 bases). The sequencing input was peripheral blood. DNA for the CDR3: TGTGCCAGCATCGGCAGGGTGGTGGTGAGCACTGAAGCTTTCTTT. This encodes CASIGRVVVSTEAFF.